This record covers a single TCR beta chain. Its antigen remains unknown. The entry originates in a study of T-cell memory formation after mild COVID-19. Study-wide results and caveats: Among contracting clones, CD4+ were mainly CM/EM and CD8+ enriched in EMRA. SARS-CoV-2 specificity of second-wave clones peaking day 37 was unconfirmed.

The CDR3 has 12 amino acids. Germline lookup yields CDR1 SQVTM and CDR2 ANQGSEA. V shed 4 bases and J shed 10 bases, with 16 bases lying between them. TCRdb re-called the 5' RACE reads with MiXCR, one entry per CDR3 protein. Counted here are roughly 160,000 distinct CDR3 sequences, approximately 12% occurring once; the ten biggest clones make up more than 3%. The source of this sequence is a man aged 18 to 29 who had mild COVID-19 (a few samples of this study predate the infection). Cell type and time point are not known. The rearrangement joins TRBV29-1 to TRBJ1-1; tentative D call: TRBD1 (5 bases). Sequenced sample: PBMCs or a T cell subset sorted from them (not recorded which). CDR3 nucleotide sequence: TGCAGCGTTGGTTCGGCGGGGGTAATAGCTTTCTTT. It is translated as CSVGSAGVIAFF.